This is a list of T cell receptor beta chains from one sample in a study of cytomegalovirus exposure and HLA in healthy donors. Repertoires were generated with immunoSEQ multiplex PCR, while TCRdb's copy carries only in-frame clones and drops some. The top ten clones hold 6.5% to 8.5% of a sample with around 140,000 clones, roughly 9% of them seen once. Specimen: PBMCs. These receptors originate from a middle-aged woman in good health and CMV-seropositive. CDR3s include the opening cysteine and the closing phenylalanine or tryptophan. A D gene is named only where the DNA matches it firmly. Clone size is stated in some rows and not others, as once, few, many or a class when expanded.

V gene: TRBV4-1
J gene: TRBJ2-2
clone size: few
D gene: .
CDR3 protein: CASSQIPPTVGELFF
CDR3 DNA: TGCGCCAGCAGCCAGATACCCCCGACAGTCGGGGAGCTGTTTTTT

V gene: TRBV18
J gene: TRBJ1-1
clone size: few
D gene: .
CDR3 protein: CASFRSFFLNGTEAFF
CDR3 DNA: TGTGCCAGCTTTAGGTCCTTTTTTCTCAACGGGACTGAAGCTTTCTTT

V gene: TRBV11-1
J gene: TRBJ1-1
clone size: .
D gene: TRBD1
CDR3 protein: CASSPRTGKNTEAFF
CDR3 DNA: TGTGCCAGCAGCCCCCGGACAGGAAAGAACACTGAAGCTTTCTTT

V gene: TRBV7-6
J gene: TRBJ2-2
clone size: .
D gene: .
CDR3 protein: CASSLGGGSYTGELFF
CDR3 DNA: TGTGCCAGCAGCTTAGGGGGGGGCTCATACACCGGGGAGCTGTTTTTT

V gene: TRBV18
J gene: TRBJ1-1
clone size: .
D gene: .
CDR3 protein: CASSPPNRVSEAFF
CDR3 DNA: TGTGCCAGCTCACCACCGAACAGGGTATCTGAAGCTTTCTTT

V gene: TRBV11-1
J gene: TRBJ2-1
clone size: .
D gene: TRBD2
CDR3 protein: CASSLVWGLAGVDEQFF
CDR3 DNA: TGTGCCAGCAGCTTAGTATGGGGGCTAGCGGGGGTAGATGAGCAGTTCTTC

V gene: TRBV5-1
J gene: TRBJ1-2
clone size: .
D gene: TRBD1
CDR3 protein: CASSLVTGNYGYTF
CDR3 DNA: TGCGCCAGCAGCTTGGTGACAGGGAACTATGGCTACACCTTC

V gene: TRBV4-2
J gene: TRBJ2-7
clone size: few
D gene: TRBD1
CDR3 protein: CASSQAQTGQGEQYF
CDR3 DNA: TGTGCCAGCAGCCAAGCACAGACAGGGCAGGGGGAGCAGTACTTC

V gene: TRBV5-4
J gene: TRBJ1-5
clone size: few
D gene: .
CDR3 protein: CASSFFGGDQPQHF
CDR3 DNA: TGTGCCAGCAGCTTTTTTGGAGGGGATCAGCCCCAGCATTTT

V gene: TRBV4-2
J gene: TRBJ2-2
clone size: few
D gene: TRBD2
CDR3 protein: CASSQASGGANTGELFF
CDR3 DNA: TGTGCCAGCAGCCAAGCCTCCGGGGGGGCGAACACCGGGGAGCTGTTTTTT

V gene: TRBV5-1
J gene: TRBJ2-7
clone size: .
D gene: TRBD1
CDR3 protein: CASSLGTGVSYEQYF
CDR3 DNA: TGCGCCAGCAGCTTGGGGACAGGAGTATCCTACGAGCAGTACTTC

V gene: TRBV11-3
J gene: TRBJ1-5
clone size: .
D gene: .
CDR3 protein: CASSLGGSNQPQHF
CDR3 DNA: TGTGCCAGCAGCTTAGGAGGGAGCAATCAGCCCCAGCATTTT

V gene: TRBV10-1
J gene: TRBJ2-7
clone size: few
D gene: TRBD2
CDR3 protein: CATSLLAGYEQYF
CDR3 DNA: TGCGCCACCTCCCTACTAGCGGGATACGAGCAGTACTTC

V gene: TRBV6-5
J gene: TRBJ2-3
clone size: .
D gene: .
CDR3 protein: CASSRRTPSTDTQYF
CDR3 DNA: TGTGCCAGCAGCCGACGGACACCTAGCACAGATACGCAGTATTTT

V gene: TRBV5-1
J gene: TRBJ2-3
clone size: .
D gene: TRBD2
CDR3 protein: CASSRGLAGGSDTQYF
CDR3 DNA: TGCGCCAGCAGCCGGGGACTAGCGGGGGGATCGGATACGCAGTATTTT

V gene: TRBV6-1
J gene: TRBJ1-1
clone size: .
D gene: .
CDR3 protein: CASRPDSLNTEAFF
CDR3 DNA: TGTGCCAGCAGACCGGACAGCCTGAACACTGAAGCTTTCTTT

V gene: TRBV5-1
J gene: TRBJ1-2
clone size: few
D gene: .
CDR3 protein: CASSLSPQGVYGYTF
CDR3 DNA: TGCGCCAGCAGCCTCTCGCCACAGGGCGTCTATGGCTACACCTTC

V gene: TRBV11-2
J gene: TRBJ1-1
clone size: few
D gene: .
CDR3 protein: CASSLDSLDTEAFF
CDR3 DNA: TGTGCCAGCAGCTTAGACAGTTTGGACACTGAAGCTTTCTTT

V gene: TRBV2
J gene: TRBJ1-5
clone size: few
D gene: .
CDR3 protein: CASSVGQGPNQPQHF
CDR3 DNA: TGTGCCAGCAGTGTTGGTCAGGGGCCCAATCAGCCCCAGCATTTT

V gene: TRBV9
J gene: TRBJ2-5
clone size: few
D gene: TRBD2
CDR3 protein: CASSPSGGQETQYF
CDR3 DNA: TGTGCCAGCAGCCCTAGCGGGGGGCAAGAGACCCAGTACTTC

V gene: TRBV7-9
J gene: TRBJ2-3
clone size: few
D gene: TRBD2
CDR3 protein: CASSLQRGPADTQYF
CDR3 DNA: TGTGCCAGCAGCTTACAGCGGGGGCCCGCGGATACGCAGTATTTT

V gene: TRBV5-4
J gene: TRBJ2-2
clone size: .
D gene: TRBD2
CDR3 protein: CASSTGLAGNTGELFF
CDR3 DNA: TGTGCCAGCAGCACCGGACTAGCGGGGAACACCGGGGAGCTGTTTTTT

V gene: TRBV5-1
J gene: TRBJ2-3
clone size: few
D gene: .
CDR3 protein: CASSLASRGTDTQYF
CDR3 DNA: TGCGCCAGCAGCTTGGCCTCGCGGGGCACAGATACGCAGTATTTT

V gene: TRBV2
J gene: TRBJ1-2
clone size: few
D gene: TRBD1
CDR3 protein: CASRTNRGPYGYTF
CDR3 DNA: TGTGCCAGCAGGACCAACAGGGGTCCTTATGGCTACACCTTC

V gene: TRBV7-2
J gene: TRBJ2-6
clone size: few
D gene: .
CDR3 protein: CASSQQGSANVLTF
CDR3 DNA: TGTGCCAGCAGCCAACAGGGTTCCGCCAACGTCCTGACTTTC

V gene: TRBV2
J gene: TRBJ2-5
clone size: few
D gene: TRBD2
CDR3 protein: CASSEIAGPQETQYF
CDR3 DNA: TGTGCCAGCAGTGAAATAGCGGGGCCTCAAGAGACCCAGTACTTC

V gene: TRBV2
J gene: TRBJ1-1
clone size: few
D gene: TRBD1
CDR3 protein: CASSEAQIQGAMNTEAFF
CDR3 DNA: TGTGCCAGCAGTGAAGCGCAAATACAGGGGGCCATGAACACTGAAGCTTTCTTT

V gene: TRBV9
J gene: TRBJ1-1
clone size: .
D gene: .
CDR3 protein: CASSASRGALGTEAFF
CDR3 DNA: TGTGCCAGCAGCGCAAGCCGGGGGGCCCTGGGCACTGAAGCTTTCTTT

V gene: TRBV11-3
J gene: TRBJ2-1
clone size: .
D gene: TRBD2
CDR3 protein: CASSYRLAGVNNEQFF
CDR3 DNA: TGTGCCAGCAGCTACCGACTAGCGGGGGTAAACAATGAGCAGTTCTTC

V gene: TRBV5-1
J gene: TRBJ1-4
clone size: few
D gene: TRBD1
CDR3 protein: CASSLGGTGQEKLFF
CDR3 DNA: TGCGCCAGCAGCTTGGGAGGGACAGGGCAAGAAAAACTGTTTTTT

V gene: TRBV29-1
J gene: TRBJ1-1
clone size: .
D gene: .
CDR3 protein: CSVVRRDEAFF
CDR3 DNA: TGCAGCGTTGTGAGGAGGGATGAAGCTTTCTTT

V gene: TRBV5-4
J gene: TRBJ2-2
clone size: .
D gene: TRBD1
CDR3 protein: CASSHRGQGAVGELFF
CDR3 DNA: TGTGCCAGCAGCCACCGAGGACAGGGGGCGGTCGGGGAGCTGTTTTTT

V gene: TRBV11-3
J gene: TRBJ1-2
clone size: .
D gene: TRBD1
CDR3 protein: CASSSRDRNYGYTF
CDR3 DNA: TGTGCCAGCAGCTCCCGGGACAGAAACTATGGCTACACCTTC

V gene: TRBV12-5
J gene: TRBJ1-2
clone size: .
D gene: .
CDR3 protein: CASGTRPSPTDGGYTF
CDR3 DNA: TGTGCTAGTGGGACGCGGCCCTCGCCGACTGACGGAGGCTACACCTTC

V gene: TRBV10-3
J gene: TRBJ1-1
clone size: few
D gene: TRBD1
CDR3 protein: CAIRGTLTGEAFF
CDR3 DNA: TGTGCCATCAGAGGAACGTTGACAGGGGAAGCTTTCTTT

V gene: TRBV9
J gene: TRBJ1-1
clone size: .
D gene: .
CDR3 protein: CASSARPGAEAFF
CDR3 DNA: TGTGCCAGCAGCGCCCGACCGGGGGCTGAAGCTTTCTTT

V gene: TRBV2
J gene: TRBJ2-4
clone size: few
D gene: .
CDR3 protein: CASRDLTRFDIQYF
CDR3 DNA: TGTGCCAGCAGGGATTTGACTAGATTCGACATTCAGTACTTC

V gene: TRBV5-4
J gene: TRBJ2-7
clone size: .
D gene: .
CDR3 protein: CASSLVPLSDEQYF
CDR3 DNA: TGTGCCAGCAGCTTGGTTCCCTTATCGGACGAGCAGTACTTC

V gene: TRBV19
J gene: TRBJ1-2
clone size: few
D gene: TRBD1
CDR3 protein: CASSIRQGAHYGYTF
CDR3 DNA: TGTGCCAGTAGTATAAGGCAGGGGGCGCACTATGGCTACACCTTC

V gene: TRBV5-6
J gene: TRBJ2-3
clone size: few
D gene: TRBD2
CDR3 protein: CASSLAGGPTDTQYF
CDR3 DNA: TGTGCCAGCAGTTTAGCGGGGGGACCCACAGATACGCAGTATTTT

V gene: TRBV5-1
J gene: TRBJ1-2
clone size: few
D gene: .
CDR3 protein: CASPPPGQSRGGYTF
CDR3 DNA: TGCGCCAGCCCCCCCCCGGGTCAGTCTCGCGGTGGCTACACCTTC

V gene: TRBV7-9
J gene: TRBJ1-3
clone size: .
D gene: .
CDR3 protein: CASSSPPSSGNTIYF
CDR3 DNA: TGTGCCAGCAGCTCCCCCCCGAGCTCTGGAAACACCATATATTTT

V gene: TRBV6-6
J gene: TRBJ2-5
clone size: .
D gene: .
CDR3 protein: CASSPLDSIQETQYF
CDR3 DNA: TGTGCCAGCAGTCCCCTGGACAGTATCCAAGAGACCCAGTACTTC

V gene: TRBV7-2
J gene: TRBJ1-2
clone size: .
D gene: .
CDR3 protein: CASSLFQGYGYTF
CDR3 DNA: TGTGCCAGCAGCTTATTTCAGGGCTATGGCTACACCTTC

V gene: TRBV5-4
J gene: TRBJ2-3
clone size: .
D gene: TRBD2
CDR3 protein: CASREGLAGVDTQYF
CDR3 DNA: TGTGCCAGCAGAGAGGGACTAGCGGGGGTAGATACGCAGTATTTT

V gene: TRBV5-6
J gene: TRBJ1-5
clone size: few
D gene: .
CDR3 protein: CASSFTGNQPQHF
CDR3 DNA: TGTGCCAGCAGCTTCACGGGGAATCAGCCCCAGCATTTT

V gene: TRBV7-2
J gene: TRBJ1-1
clone size: .
D gene: TRBD1
CDR3 protein: CASSAGTGAEAFF
CDR3 DNA: TGTGCCAGCAGCGCCGGGACAGGGGCGGAAGCTTTCTTT

V gene: TRBV9
J gene: TRBJ2-1
clone size: few
D gene: .
CDR3 protein: CASSKLWGTSGNEQFF
CDR3 DNA: TGTGCCAGCAGCAAACTTTGGGGGACATCGGGCAATGAGCAGTTCTTC

V gene: TRBV2
J gene: TRBJ1-2
clone size: few
D gene: TRBD1
CDR3 protein: CASSEVGGGYTF
CDR3 DNA: TGTGCCAGCAGTGAAGTAGGGGGCGGCTACACCTTC

V gene: TRBV5-1
J gene: TRBJ2-2
clone size: once
D gene: .
CDR3 protein: CASSQRETGELFF
CDR3 DNA: TGCGCCAGCAGCCAAAGGGAGACCGGGGAGCTGTTTTTT